Shown below are 21 T cell receptor beta chains from a single sample sequenced in a study of control samples from healthy donors and cancer patients (TCRdb year 2020). Library preparation employed the immunoSEQ multiplex PCR assay. TCRdb stores this immuneACCESS table with in-frame sequences only. Part of the clones is absent; in the studies checked, under half of the shortfall reflects unresolved V genes, and no reason is known for the rest. The sample table lists 150,000 to 190,000 clones, over 90% of them with a count of one. The ten biggest clones cover more than 2% of the sample. Sequencing was carried out using blood. The receptors were gathered from a man aged 50-59 years in good health.

V is TRBV28 and J is TRBJ2-6; perhaps TRBD2 as D (6 bases). The length of the CDR3 is 15 residues. Germline CDR1 and CDR2: MDHEN and SYDVKM. V lost 6 bases to trimming and J lost 2 bases, with 11 bases between them. Here the CDR3 DNA reads TGTGCCAGCAGGTCCAGGAGGGCTGGGGCCAACGTCCTGACTTTC. This codes for CASRSRRAGANVLTF.

The chain joins TRBV10-3 to TRBJ2-6; D gene ambiguous. V was shortened by 5 bases and J by 0 bases, with 17 bases between the two germline ends. The CDR3 has 18 amino acids. Looked up from germline, CDR1 is ENHRY and CDR2 is SYGVKD. The CDR3 sequence is CAISSPVGHDSGANVLTF. The DNA of the CDR3 is TGTGCCATCAGTTCTCCAGTCGGGCACGACTCTGGGGCCAACGTCCTGACTTTC.

The chain employs TRBV5-5 and TRBJ2-3, with D perhaps matching TRBD2 (6 bases). This CDR3 region has 19 residues. The V end lost 5 bases, the J end lost 3 bases, and 28 bases lay between the germline ends. Germline V CDR1 and CDR2: SGHKS, YYEKEE (reference sequence). The CDR3 DNA follows: TGTGCCAGCAGGACTTCCCCTGTCAGGAGTGGGCGGGAAACAGATACGCAGTATTTT. This gives the protein CASRTSPVRSGRETDTQYF.

The CDR3 spells CSVDLAGNNEQFF. For the CDR3, the DNA is TGCAGCGTTGATCTAGCGGGGAACAATGAGCAGTTCTTC. The J gene is TRBJ2-1, the V gene TRBV29-1; 9 nucleotides line up with TRBD2. Germline assignment: CDR1 SQVTM and CDR2 ANQGSEA. The CDR3 consists of 13 residues. The V segment lost 3 bases and the J segment 5 bases; nucleotides outside the gene matches: 2.

Of note for this clone: This may come from a read error, since a much larger clone is one base off. V is TRBV7-9 and J is TRBJ2-7; the match to TRBD1 covers 8 bases. Trimming removed 2 bases from V and 4 bases from J; junction bases left unmatched: 1. CDR1 and CDR2 (germline): SEHNR, FQNEAQ (reference sequence). The length of the CDR3 is 13 residues. CDR3 nucleotides: TGTGCCAGCAGCTTACAGGGGGCTTACGAGCAGTACTTC. Protein product: CASSLQGAYEQYF.

The V and J genes are TRBV5-1 and TRBJ1-1; TRBD1 matches at 7 bases. This CDR3 contains 15 residues. CDR1 is SGHRS and CDR2 is YFSETQ in the germline V gene. V lost 4 bases and J lost 5; bases outside the gene matches: 11. The CDR3 DNA sequence: TGCGCCAGCAGCACCTCACAGGGGAGAGGGACTGAAGCTTTCTTT. This encodes CASSTSQGRGTEAFF.

The chain recombines TRBV6-5 with TRBJ2-6, with D possibly being TRBD2 (5 bases). This CDR3 has 15 amino acids. Germline CDR1 and CDR2: MNHEY and SVGAGI. Trimming cost V 10 bases and J 6 bases, with 19 bases left between them. The CDR3 nucleotides are TGTGCCACCCAGAAAGGCGGGCCGGCGGCCAACGTCCTGACTTTC. It specifies CATQKGGPAANVLTF.

This chain joins TRBV21-1 and TRBJ2-1; the table's D call, TRBD1, has no DNA check behind it. TRBV21-1 is described as a pseudogene. The length of the CDR3 is 18 residues. CDR3 sequence: CASRFKGDPGISGYEQFF. The CDR3 DNA is TGTGCCAGCAGGTTTAAGGGGGATCCGGGAATCAGTGGGTATGAGCAGTTCTTC.

The chain combines TRBV5-4 with TRBJ1-1; weak D call: TRBD1 (5 bases). Between the trimmed V and J ends, which lost 3 bases and 5 bases, there was a span of 14 bases. The CDR3 loop spans 14 amino acids. CDR1 SGHNT and CDR2 YYREEE come from the germline V gene (reference sequence). CDR3 bases: TGTGCCAGCAGCTCAGCCACAGGTTTAACTGAAGCTTTCTTT. This gives the protein CASSSATGLTEAFF.

In nucleotides, the CDR3 is TGTGCCAGCAGTTTTAAAGGGGGCGGGGAGACCCAGTACTTC. Its protein product is CASSFKGGGETQYF. The chain couples TRBV28 to TRBJ2-5; TRBD1 aligns across 7 bases. The germline V gene encodes CDR1 MDHEN and CDR2 SYDVKM. CDR3 length: 14 amino acids. V was clipped by 3 bases and J by 5 bases; unmatched bases: 6.

The chain couples TRBV28 to TRBJ1-5, with D hard to call. Germline CDR1 is MDHEN and CDR2 is SYDVKM. The CDR3 runs 12 residues. The V gene lost 6 bases and the J gene lost 9 bases, with 12 bases spanning the gap. The CDR3 DNA reads as TGTGCCAGCAGGGAGAGGCTGGGGCCCCAGCATTTT. The encoded protein is CASRERLGPQHF.

The rearrangement links TRBV5-1 to TRBJ2-3; a possible D gene is TRBD2 (6 bases). CDR1 SGHRS and CDR2 YFSETQ come from the germline V gene. CDR3 length: 14 amino acids. The germline V and J ends were trimmed by 1 base and 3 bases, with 9 bases remaining between them. The CDR3: CASSLRSGTDTQYF. The CDR3, as DNA: TGCGCCAGCAGCTTGCGCAGCGGGACAGATACGCAGTATTTT.

The chain combines TRBV29-1 with TRBJ2-3, with a possible D match to TRBD1 (6 bases). The CDR3 runs to 13 residues. The V gene's germline CDR1 is SQVTM and CDR2 ANQGSEA. Trimming removed 4 bases at V and 6 bases at J, with 14 bases between. The CDR3 sequence is CSVGWGRVDTQYF. The DNA for the CDR3 is TGCAGCGTTGGTTGGGGGCGCGTGGATACGCAGTATTTT.

The genes are TRBV28 and TRBJ1-1; 7 nucleotides line up with TRBD1. J lost 0 bases, V lost 8 bases, and 6 bases had no gene match. The CDR3 extends over 14 amino acids. Germline V gene lookup returns CDR1 MDHEN and CDR2 SYDVKM. DNA for the CDR3: TGTGCCAGCCTTGAGGGACAGATGAACACTGAAGCTTTCTTT. This encodes CASLEGQMNTEAFF. Complete variable domain (other parts from reference TRBV28 and TRBJ1-1): DVKVTQSSRYLVKRTGEKVFLECVQDMDHENMFWYRQDPGLGLRLIYFSYDVKMKEKGDIPEGYSVSREKKERFSLILESASTNQTSMYLCASLEGQMNTEAFFGQGTRLTVV.

The chain joins TRBV5-4 to TRBJ1-1, with TRBD1 matching over 7 bases. The germline CDR1 and CDR2 sequences are SGHNT and YYREEE (reference sequence). The CDR3 length is 14 residues. J gave up 4 bases and V 4 bases, and 7 bases lay outside the gene matches. The CDR3 sequence: CASSPRQGGTEAFF. CDR3 DNA sequence: TGTGCCAGCAGCCCGAGGCAGGGGGGCACTGAAGCTTTCTTT. Full variable domain (rest looked up from reference TRBV5-4 and TRBJ1-1): ETGVTQSPTHLIKTRGQQVTLRCSSQSGHNTVSWYQQALGQGPQFIFQYYREEENGRGNFPPRFSGLQFPNYSSELNVNALELDDSALYLCASSPRQGGTEAFFGQGTRLTVV.

The chain employs TRBV7-2 and TRBJ2-3; D tentatively reads TRBD1 or TRBD2 (5 bases each). Looked up from germline, CDR1 is SGHTA and CDR2 is FQGNSA. The V end was cut by 6 bases, the J end by 7 bases, with 23 bases between. The CDR3 has 16 residues. The CDR3: CASRTGTYTATNTQYF. CDR3 nucleotide sequence: TGTGCCAGCAGGACCGGGACCTACACCGCAACAAATACGCAGTATTTT.

This clone showed up just once. The chain has TRBV30 and TRBJ1-6, with 10 bases identical to TRBD1. This CDR3 comprises 13 residues. Losses at the gene ends were 7 bases for V and 8 bases for J; bases not matched to a gene: 5. The germline V gene has CDR1 GTSNPN and CDR2 SVGIG (reference sequence). In nucleotides, the CDR3 is TGTGCCTTCTGGACAGGGGGACATTCACCCCTCCACTTT. This codes for CAFWTGGHSPLHF.

The CDR3, as DNA: TGTGCCAGCAGCCACCTCAGGGACCAAGAGACCCAGTACTTC. This translates into CASSHLRDQETQYF. The chain links TRBV3-1 (or the pseudogene TRBV3-2) to TRBJ2-5; the D gene is possibly TRBD1 (5 bases). Trimming stripped 3 bases from V and 0 bases from J, with 8 bases between. Germline assignment: CDR1 LGHDT and CDR2 YNNKEL (reference sequence). There are 14 residues in the CDR3.

This clone was counted a single time. The J gene is TRBJ1-6, the V gene TRBV18; no firm D call. Germline assignment: CDR1 KGHSH and CDR2 LQKENI. Deletions cut 3 bases from V and 5 bases from J, with 14 bases between. The CDR3 runs 16 residues. This chain's CDR3 is CASSPFSPANNSPLHF. DNA of the CDR3: TGTGCCAGCTCACCGTTCTCCCCGGCCAATAATTCACCCCTCCACTTT. The full variable domain, in which reference TRBV18 and TRBJ1-6 provide the parts outside the CDR3, is NAGVMQNPRHLVRRRGQEARLRCSPMKGHSHVYWYRQLPEEGLKFMVYLQKENIIDESGMPKERFSAEFPKEGPSILRIQQVVRGDSAAYFCASSPFSPANNSPLHFGNGTRLTVT.

This chain joins TRBV5-1 and TRBJ1-3; TRBD1 is a possible D gene (6 bases). CDR3 size: 14 residues. Per the germline V gene, CDR1 is SGHRS and CDR2 is YFSETQ. V was pared by 4 bases and J by 7 bases, with 15 bases between. CDR3 loop: CASSQDSSANTIYF. The CDR3, as DNA: TGCGCCAGCAGCCAGGACAGCTCGGCGAACACCATATATTTT.

This clone was detected once. The rearrangement joins TRBV12-3 or TRBV12-4 to TRBJ2-5; D is perhaps TRBD1 or TRBD2 (5 bases each). V lost 7 bases and J 5 bases, leaving 14 bases between the germline ends. The length of the CDR3 is 13 residues. As DNA, the CDR3 is TGTGCCAGCACCCAGTGGGGGTCCGAGACCCAGTACTTC. Translated, it gives CASTQWGSETQYF.